Listed below are T cell receptor beta chains from one sample, sequenced in a study of T cell responses to AZD1222 COVID-19 vaccine. Produced via immunoSEQ multiplex PCR; TCRdb's table is partial and in-frame only. Of roughly 70,000 clones in the sample, 89% were seen once. Source: peripheral blood, taken 28 days after the second AZD1222 dose. These receptors all come from an adult who received the AZD1222 COVID-19 vaccine. The CDR3 runs from the conserved cysteine through the conserved F or W. The D gene is left open where the match is weak. Clone size is stated in some rows and not others, as once, few, many or a class when expanded.

CDR3 length	clone size	J gene	D gene	V gene	CDR3 DNA	CDR3 protein
15	NA	TRBJ1-4	NA	TRBV11-3	TGTGCCAGCAGCTTAGGCCCGGGGGCGAGTGAAAAACTGTTTTTT	CASSLGPGASEKLFF
14	NA	TRBJ2-7	NA	TRBV28	TGTGCCAGCAGCATGATCCTAGCATCGGGCGAGCAGTACTTC	CASSMILASGEQYF
17	NA	TRBJ1-5	NA	TRBV6-6	TGTGCCAGCAGTCTAACATTGGGGCCAACAAGCGGGCAGCCCCAGCATTTT	CASSLTLGPTSGQPQHF
13	NA	TRBJ1-1	TRBD1	TRBV5-1	TGCGCCAGCAACCCCGGGACAGGGGCTGAAGCTTTCTTT	CASNPGTGAEAFF
17	NA	TRBJ2-2	TRBD2	TRBV6-6	TGTGCCAGCAGCCGAAGCACCAGCGGGAGGAACACCGGGGAGCTGTTTTTT	CASSRSTSGRNTGELFF
13	NA	TRBJ2-3	NA	TRBV6-4	TGTGCCAGCAGTGACTCCAACACAGATACGCAGTATTTT	CASSDSNTDTQYF
13	NA	TRBJ1-2	TRBD1	TRBV25-1	TGTGCCAGCAGTGACGGGACAGTCCAGGGCTACACCTTC	CASSDGTVQGYTF
13	once	TRBJ2-4	TRBD1	TRBV30	TGTGCCTGGAGTGAACAGGGGGAAAACATTCAGTACTTC	CAWSEQGENIQYF
16	few	TRBJ2-2	TRBD1	TRBV5-1	TGCGCCAGCAGCTTGAATCCGGGACAGGGGCCCGGGGAGCTGTTTTTT	CASSLNPGQGPGELFF
15	NA	TRBJ2-2	NA	TRBV27	TGTGCCAGCAGTTTGGCGGGAACGAACACCGGGGAGCTGTTTTTT	CASSLAGTNTGELFF
15	NA	TRBJ1-1	TRBD1	TRBV19	TGTGCCAGTAGTATTACCCAGGGGGCTGGTGCTGAAGCTTTCTTT	CASSITQGAGAEAFF
18	NA	TRBJ1-6	NA	TRBV2	TGTGCCACCTCGGGGTCAAGGGTACCTGGGGCCTATAATTCACCCCTCCACTTT	CATSGSRVPGAYNSPLHF
12	NA	TRBJ1-2	TRBD1	TRBV9	TGTGCCAGAATGCAGGGGGACTATGGCTACACCTTC	CARMQGDYGYTF